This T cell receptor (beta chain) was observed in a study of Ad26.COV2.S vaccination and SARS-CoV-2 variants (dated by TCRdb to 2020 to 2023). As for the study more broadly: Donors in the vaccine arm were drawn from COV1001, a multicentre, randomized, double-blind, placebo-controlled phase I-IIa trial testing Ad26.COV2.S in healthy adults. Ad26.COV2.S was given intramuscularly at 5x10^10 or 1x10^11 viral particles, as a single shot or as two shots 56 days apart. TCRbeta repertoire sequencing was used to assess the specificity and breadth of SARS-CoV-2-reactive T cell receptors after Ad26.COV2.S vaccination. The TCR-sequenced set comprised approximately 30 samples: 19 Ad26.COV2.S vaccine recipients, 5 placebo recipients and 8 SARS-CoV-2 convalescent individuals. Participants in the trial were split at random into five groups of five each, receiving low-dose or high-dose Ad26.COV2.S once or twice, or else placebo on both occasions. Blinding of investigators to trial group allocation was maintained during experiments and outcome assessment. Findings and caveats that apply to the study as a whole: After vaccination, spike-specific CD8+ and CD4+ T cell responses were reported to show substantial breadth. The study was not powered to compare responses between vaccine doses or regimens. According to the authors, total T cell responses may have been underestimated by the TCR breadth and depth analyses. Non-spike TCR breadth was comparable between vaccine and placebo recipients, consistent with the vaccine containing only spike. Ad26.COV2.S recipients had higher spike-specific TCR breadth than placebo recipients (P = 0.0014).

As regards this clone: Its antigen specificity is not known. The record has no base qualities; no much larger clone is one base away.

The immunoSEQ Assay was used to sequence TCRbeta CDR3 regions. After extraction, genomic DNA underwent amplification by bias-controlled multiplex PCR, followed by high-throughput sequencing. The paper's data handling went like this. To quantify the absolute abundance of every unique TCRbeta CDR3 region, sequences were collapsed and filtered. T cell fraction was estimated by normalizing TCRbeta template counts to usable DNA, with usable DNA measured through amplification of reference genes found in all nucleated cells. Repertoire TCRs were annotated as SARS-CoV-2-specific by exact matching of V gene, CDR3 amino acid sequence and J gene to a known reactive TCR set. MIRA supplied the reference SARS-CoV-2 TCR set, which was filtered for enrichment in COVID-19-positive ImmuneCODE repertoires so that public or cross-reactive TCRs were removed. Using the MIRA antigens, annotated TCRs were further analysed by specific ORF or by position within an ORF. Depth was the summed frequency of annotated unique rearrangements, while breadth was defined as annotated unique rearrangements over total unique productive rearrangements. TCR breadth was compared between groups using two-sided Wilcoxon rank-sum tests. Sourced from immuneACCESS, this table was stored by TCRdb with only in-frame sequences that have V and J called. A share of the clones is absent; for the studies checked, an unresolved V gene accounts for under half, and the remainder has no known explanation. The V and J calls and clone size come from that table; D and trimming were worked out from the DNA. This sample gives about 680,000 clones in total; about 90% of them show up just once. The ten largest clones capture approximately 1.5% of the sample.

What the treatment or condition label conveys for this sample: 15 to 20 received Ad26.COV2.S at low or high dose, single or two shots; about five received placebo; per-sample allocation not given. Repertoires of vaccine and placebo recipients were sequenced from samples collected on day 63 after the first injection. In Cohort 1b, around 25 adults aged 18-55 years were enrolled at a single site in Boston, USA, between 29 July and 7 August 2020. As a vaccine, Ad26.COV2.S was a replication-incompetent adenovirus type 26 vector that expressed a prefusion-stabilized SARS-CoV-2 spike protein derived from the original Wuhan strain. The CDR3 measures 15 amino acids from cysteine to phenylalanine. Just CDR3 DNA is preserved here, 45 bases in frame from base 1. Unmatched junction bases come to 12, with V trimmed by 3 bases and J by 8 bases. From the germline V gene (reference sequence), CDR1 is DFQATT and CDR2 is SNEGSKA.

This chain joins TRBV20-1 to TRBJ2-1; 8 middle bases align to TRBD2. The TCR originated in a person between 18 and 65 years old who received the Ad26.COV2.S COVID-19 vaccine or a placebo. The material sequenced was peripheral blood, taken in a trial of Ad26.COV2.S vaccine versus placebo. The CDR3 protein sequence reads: CSASSVGLAIYEQFF. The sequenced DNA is TGCAGTGCTAGTAGTGTAGGACTAGCTATCTATGAGCAGTTCTTC.